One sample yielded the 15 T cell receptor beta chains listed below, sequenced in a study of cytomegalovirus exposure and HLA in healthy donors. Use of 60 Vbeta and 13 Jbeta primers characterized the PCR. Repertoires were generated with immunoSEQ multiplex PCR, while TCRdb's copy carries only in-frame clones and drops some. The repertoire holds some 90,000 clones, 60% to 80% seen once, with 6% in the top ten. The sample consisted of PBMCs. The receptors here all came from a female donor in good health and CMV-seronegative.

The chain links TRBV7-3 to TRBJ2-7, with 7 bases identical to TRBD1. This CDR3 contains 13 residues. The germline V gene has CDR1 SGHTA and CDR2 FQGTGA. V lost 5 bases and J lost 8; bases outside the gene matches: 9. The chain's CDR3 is CASSQSRQGQQYF. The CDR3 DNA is TGTGCCAGCAGCCAAAGCCGACAGGGCCAGCAGTACTTC.

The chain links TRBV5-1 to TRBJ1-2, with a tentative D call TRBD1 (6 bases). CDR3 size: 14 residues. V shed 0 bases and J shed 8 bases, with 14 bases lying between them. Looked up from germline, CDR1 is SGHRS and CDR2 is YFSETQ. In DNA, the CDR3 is TGCGCCAGCAGCTTGGAGGCAGGGGTAGGCGGCTACACCTTC. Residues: CASSLEAGVGGYTF.

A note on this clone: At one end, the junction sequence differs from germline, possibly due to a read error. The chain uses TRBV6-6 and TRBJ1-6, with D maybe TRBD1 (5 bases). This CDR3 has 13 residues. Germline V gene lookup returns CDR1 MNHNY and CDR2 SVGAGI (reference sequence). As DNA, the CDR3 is TGTGCCAGCAGTCTCCCAAGGCCACAGGTCCCCAGCTTT. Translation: CASSLPRPQVPSF.

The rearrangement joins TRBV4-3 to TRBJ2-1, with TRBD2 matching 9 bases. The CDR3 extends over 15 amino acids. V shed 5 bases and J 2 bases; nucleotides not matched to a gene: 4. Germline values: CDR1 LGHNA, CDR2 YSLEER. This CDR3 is CASSSTSGAYNEQFF. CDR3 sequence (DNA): TGCGCCAGCAGCTCGACTAGCGGAGCCTACAATGAGCAGTTCTTC.

The CDR3 spells CASSFRGSGTDTQYF. CDR3 coding DNA: TGCGCCAGCAGCTTTCGGGGGAGTGGCACAGATACGCAGTATTTT. The chain recombines TRBV5-1 with TRBJ2-3; possible D gene TRBD2, 6 bases. The ends were cut back, 2 bases at V and 1 base at J, with 11 bases in the middle. The V gene's germline CDR1 is SGHRS and CDR2 YFSETQ. CDR3 length: 15 residues.

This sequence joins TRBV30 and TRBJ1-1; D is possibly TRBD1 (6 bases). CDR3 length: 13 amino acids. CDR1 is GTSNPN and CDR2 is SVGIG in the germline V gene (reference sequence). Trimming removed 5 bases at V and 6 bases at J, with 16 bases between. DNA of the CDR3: TGTGCCTGGGGTTCTCAGGGGAGCTCTGAAGCTTTCTTT. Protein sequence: CAWGSQGSSEAFF.

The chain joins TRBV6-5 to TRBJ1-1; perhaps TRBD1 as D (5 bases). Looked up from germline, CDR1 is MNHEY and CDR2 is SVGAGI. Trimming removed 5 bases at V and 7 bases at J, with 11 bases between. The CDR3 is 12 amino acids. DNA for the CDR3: TGTGCCAGCAGTCCAGGGTTGGGTGAAGCTTTCTTT. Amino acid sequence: CASSPGLGEAFF.

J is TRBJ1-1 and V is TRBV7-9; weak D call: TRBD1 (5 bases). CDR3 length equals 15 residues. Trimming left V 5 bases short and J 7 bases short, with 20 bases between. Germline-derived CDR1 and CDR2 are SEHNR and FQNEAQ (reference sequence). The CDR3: CASSPQRAGTLEAFF. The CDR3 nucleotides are TGTGCCAGCAGCCCCCAACGGGCGGGGACCCTTGAAGCTTTCTTT.

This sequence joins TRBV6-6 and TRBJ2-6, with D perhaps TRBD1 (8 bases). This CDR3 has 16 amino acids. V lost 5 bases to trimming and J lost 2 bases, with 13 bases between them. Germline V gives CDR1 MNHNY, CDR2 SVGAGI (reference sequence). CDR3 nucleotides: TGTGCCAGCAGTGCAACAGGGGGGGCTGGGGCCAACGTCCTGACTTTC. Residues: CASSATGGAGANVLTF.

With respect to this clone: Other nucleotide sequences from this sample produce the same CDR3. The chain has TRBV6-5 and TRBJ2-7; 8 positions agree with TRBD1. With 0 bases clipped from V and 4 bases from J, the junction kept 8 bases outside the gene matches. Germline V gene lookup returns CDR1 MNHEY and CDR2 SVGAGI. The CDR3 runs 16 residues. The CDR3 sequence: CASSYSTGGASYEQYF. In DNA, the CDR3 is TGTGCCAGCAGTTACTCTACAGGGGGTGCATCATACGAGCAGTACTTC.

DNA of the CDR3: TGTGCCAGCAGTTTAGGGACAGGGAACACTGAAGCTTTCTTT. Protein sequence: CASSLGTGNTEAFF. The chain links TRBV28 to TRBJ1-1, with 8 bases aligning to TRBD1. Germline loops: CDR1 MDHEN, CDR2 SYDVKM. J gave up 1 base and V 2 bases, and 0 bases lay outside the gene matches. There are 14 residues in the CDR3. Combining the CDR3 with reference TRBV28 and TRBJ1-1 gives the whole variable domain DVKVTQSSRYLVKRTGEKVFLECVQDMDHENMFWYRQDPGLGLRLIYFSYDVKMKEKGDIPEGYSVSREKKERFSLILESASTNQTSMYLCASSLGTGNTEAFFGQGTRLTVV.

The CDR3 reads CATSRETVPGLAGGDYEQYF. The CDR3, as DNA: TGTGCCACCAGCAGGGAAACCGTCCCGGGACTAGCGGGAGGGGACTACGAGCAGTACTTC. V usage is TRBV15 and J usage is TRBJ2-7; 16 nucleotides align to TRBD2. The trim removed 3 bases at V and 3 bases at J, leaving 14 bases unmatched. This CDR3 is built from 20 residues. From germline, CDR1 is LNHNV and CDR2 YYDKDF (reference sequence).

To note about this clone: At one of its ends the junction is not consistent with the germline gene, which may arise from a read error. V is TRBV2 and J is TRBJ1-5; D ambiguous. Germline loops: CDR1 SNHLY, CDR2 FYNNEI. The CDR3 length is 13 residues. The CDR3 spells CASTGNLDQPQNF. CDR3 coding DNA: TGTGCCAGTACCGGGAACCTCGATCAGCCCCAGAATTTT.

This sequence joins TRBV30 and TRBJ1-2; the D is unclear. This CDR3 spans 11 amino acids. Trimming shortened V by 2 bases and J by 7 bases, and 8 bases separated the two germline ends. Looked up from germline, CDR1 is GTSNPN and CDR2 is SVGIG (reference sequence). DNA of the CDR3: TGTGCCTGGAGTAGGCTAGGTGGCTACACCTTC. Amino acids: CAWSRLGGYTF.

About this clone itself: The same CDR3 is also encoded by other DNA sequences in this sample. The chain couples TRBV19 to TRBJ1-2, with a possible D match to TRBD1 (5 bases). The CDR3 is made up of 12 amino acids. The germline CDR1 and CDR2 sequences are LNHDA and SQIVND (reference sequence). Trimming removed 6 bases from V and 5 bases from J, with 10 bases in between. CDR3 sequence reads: CASRTGSYGYTF. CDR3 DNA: TGTGCCAGTAGAACAGGCTCATATGGCTACACCTTC.